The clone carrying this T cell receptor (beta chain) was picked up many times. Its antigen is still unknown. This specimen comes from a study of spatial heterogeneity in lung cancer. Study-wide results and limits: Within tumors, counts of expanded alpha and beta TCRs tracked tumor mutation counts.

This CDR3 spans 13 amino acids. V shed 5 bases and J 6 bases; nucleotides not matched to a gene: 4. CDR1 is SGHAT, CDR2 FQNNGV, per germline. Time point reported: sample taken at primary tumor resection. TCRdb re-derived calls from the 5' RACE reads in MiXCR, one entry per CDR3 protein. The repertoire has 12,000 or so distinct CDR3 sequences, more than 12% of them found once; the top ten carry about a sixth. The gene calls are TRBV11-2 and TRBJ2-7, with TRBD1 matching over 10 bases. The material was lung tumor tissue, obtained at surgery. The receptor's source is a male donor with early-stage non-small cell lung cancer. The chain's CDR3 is CASSPDRGREQYF. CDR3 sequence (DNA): TGTGCCAGCAGCCCAGACAGGGGGCGCGAGCAGTACTTC.